Sequencing of this T cell receptor beta chain was carried out in a study of blood T cell repertoires in COVID-19. Sequenced by immunoSEQ multiplex PCR; TCRdb stores in-frame clones only, minus some. The sample has hundreds of thousands of clones, about 87% seen once. Trimming took 0 bases from V and 9 from J, leaving 7 bases between them. This CDR3 comprises 13 residues. Germline CDR1 SGDLS, CDR2 YYNGEE. The chain has TRBV9 and TRBJ1-6; D is perhaps TRBD1 (6 bases). This receptor was obtained from a woman aged 55-75 years with COVID-19, enrolled during active disease. The sample comprised peripheral blood. DNA for the CDR3: TGTGCCAGCAGCGTAGAGGGGGTTTCACCCCTCCACTTT. Translated: CASSVEGVSPLHF.